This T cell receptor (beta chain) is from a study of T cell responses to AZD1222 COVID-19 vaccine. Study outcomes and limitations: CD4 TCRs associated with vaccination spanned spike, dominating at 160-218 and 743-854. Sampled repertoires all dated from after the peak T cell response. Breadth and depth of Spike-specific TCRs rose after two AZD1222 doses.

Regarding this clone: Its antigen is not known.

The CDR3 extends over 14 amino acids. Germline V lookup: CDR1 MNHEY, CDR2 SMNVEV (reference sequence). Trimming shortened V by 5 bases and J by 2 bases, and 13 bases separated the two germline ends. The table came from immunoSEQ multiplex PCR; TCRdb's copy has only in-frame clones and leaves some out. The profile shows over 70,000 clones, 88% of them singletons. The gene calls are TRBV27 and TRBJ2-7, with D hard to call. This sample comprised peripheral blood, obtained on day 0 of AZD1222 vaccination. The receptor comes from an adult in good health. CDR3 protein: CASSAIHGAYEQYF. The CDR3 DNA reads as TGTGCCAGCAGTGCCATTCATGGAGCCTACGAGCAGTACTTC.